This is a list of T cell receptor beta chains from one sample in a study of blood T cells in healthy people across ages. One entry per CDR3 protein results from TCRdb running MiXCR on the 5' RACE reads. The data show about 1.8 million distinct CDR3 sequences, roughly 52% seen once. The sample taken for sequencing was blood. The receptors shown here come from a woman aged 40 to 50 in good health. Each CDR3 is given with its conserved first and last residue. A D gene is named only where the DNA matches it firmly. A row's size may be missing; if present it is once, few, many or a size class.

CDR3nt: TGTGCCAGCAGCTTATTTTGGGGGGGGACAGATACGCAGTATTTT
CDR3aa: CASSLFWGGTDTQYF
v_gene: TRBV7-2
j_gene: TRBJ2-3
len: 15
abundance: NA
d_gene: TRBD2

CDR3nt: TGTGCCAGCAGCCAAGATCGGCAGCTTTACTATGGCTACACCTTC
CDR3aa: CASSQDRQLYYGYTF
v_gene: TRBV4-2
j_gene: TRBJ1-2
len: 15
abundance: NA
d_gene: NA

CDR3nt: TGCAGTGCTATTCCAGGGGCTGATACGCAGTATTTT
CDR3aa: CSAIPGADTQYF
v_gene: TRBV20-1
j_gene: TRBJ2-3
len: 12
abundance: NA
d_gene: NA

CDR3nt: TGTGCCAGCAGCCAATCTACACGGGGGCGAGCCTCCTACAATGAGCAGTTCTTC
CDR3aa: CASSQSTRGRASYNEQFF
v_gene: TRBV14
j_gene: TRBJ2-1
len: 18
abundance: NA
d_gene: NA

CDR3nt: TGCGCCAGCAGCTTTAACAGTCCCACAGATACGCAGTATTTT
CDR3aa: CASSFNSPTDTQYF
v_gene: TRBV5-1
j_gene: TRBJ2-3
len: 14
abundance: NA
d_gene: NA

CDR3nt: TGTGCCAGCAGTTCCCAACACCATGAAGCTTTCTTT
CDR3aa: CASSSQHHEAFF
v_gene: TRBV28
j_gene: TRBJ1-1
len: 12
abundance: NA
d_gene: NA

CDR3nt: TGTGCCAGCAGCTTAAAAGTGACAGGGTCCTCTGGGGCCAACGTCCTGACTTTC
CDR3aa: CASSLKVTGSSGANVLTF
v_gene: TRBV7-3
j_gene: TRBJ2-6
len: 18
abundance: NA
d_gene: TRBD1

CDR3nt: TGTGCTAGTGGTTTCCTCCGCCCACCCAAGCTCCCCTACGAGCAGTACTTC
CDR3aa: CASGFLRPPKLPYEQYF
v_gene: TRBV12-5
j_gene: TRBJ2-7
len: 17
abundance: NA
d_gene: NA

CDR3nt: TGTGCCAGCAGTTCGCCGGGTGGGGTGAGGTCCTACGAGCAGTACTTC
CDR3aa: CASSSPGGVRSYEQYF
v_gene: TRBV28
j_gene: TRBJ2-7
len: 16
abundance: few
d_gene: NA

CDR3nt: TGTGCCAGCAGCCCCCCGGGACAAGGGTCCTCCACCTTC
CDR3aa: CASSPPGQGSSTF
v_gene: TRBV7-9
j_gene: TRBJ1-2
len: 13
abundance: NA
d_gene: NA

CDR3nt: TGTGCCAGCTCACCACGTGGAGGGGGACAGGGGCCTACCTACGAGCAGTACTTC
CDR3aa: CASSPRGGGQGPTYEQYF
v_gene: TRBV18
j_gene: TRBJ2-7
len: 18
abundance: NA
d_gene: TRBD1

CDR3nt: TGTGCCAGCAGTGAGATGGGAACAGATACGCAGTATTTT
CDR3aa: CASSEMGTDTQYF
v_gene: TRBV6-1
j_gene: TRBJ2-3
len: 13
abundance: few
d_gene: NA

CDR3nt: TGTGCCAGCAGTGGCCATACGAACACTGAAGCTTTCTTT
CDR3aa: CASSGHTNTEAFF
v_gene: TRBV25-1
j_gene: TRBJ1-1
len: 13
abundance: NA
d_gene: NA

CDR3nt: TGTGCCAGCAGCCCCGGCGGGCTCAGCTCCTACAATGAGCAGTACTTC
CDR3aa: CASSPGGLSSYNEQYF
v_gene: TRBV6-5
j_gene: TRBJ2-7
len: 16
abundance: NA
d_gene: NA

CDR3nt: TGTGCCAGCAGGCGTTTGGATACGCAGTATTTT
CDR3aa: CASRRLDTQYF
v_gene: TRBV27
j_gene: TRBJ2-3
len: 11
abundance: few
d_gene: NA

CDR3nt: TGTGCCATCAGTGAGGGGGCGAGAGATACGCAGTATTTT
CDR3aa: CAISEGARDTQYF
v_gene: TRBV10-3
j_gene: TRBJ2-3
len: 13
abundance: NA
d_gene: NA